These 21 T cell receptor beta chains were sequenced from one sample in a study of OX40 agonist ivuxolimab in advanced cancers. The assay was immunoSEQ multiplex PCR, and TCRdb's table has in-frame clones only and misses some. The table shows 95,000 to 150,000 clones, with 93% occurring only once. The specimen comprised CD4+ or CD8+ T cells sorted from blood, sampled in a trial of the OX40 agonist ivuxolimab. The source is an adult with an advanced solid tumor such as melanoma, head and neck, liver or kidney cancer.

The CDR3 here is CASSWGTSGSDTQYF. The CDR3 DNA reads TGCGCCAGCAGCTGGGGGACTAGCGGGTCAGATACGCAGTATTTT. The rearrangement joins TRBV5-1 to TRBJ2-3; TRBD2 aligns across 12 bases. CDR1 and CDR2 (germline): SGHRS, YFSETQ. This CDR3 contains 15 residues. The junction had 3 bases not matched to a gene; V was cut back by 3 bases and J by 4 bases.

The V call is TRBV28, the J call TRBJ2-7; possible D gene TRBD2, 6 bases. Deletions cut 2 bases from V and 2 bases from J, with 13 bases between. The V gene's germline CDR1 is MDHEN and CDR2 SYDVKM. The CDR3 is 15 residues long. The CDR3 DNA reads as TGTGCCAGCAGTTTAGTCCTAGGGAGGACCTACGAGCAGTACTTC. Translating gives CASSLVLGRTYEQYF.

The rearrangement uses TRBV7-2 and TRBJ2-1; 13 bases match TRBD2. V shed 4 bases and J 0 bases; nucleotides not matched to a gene: 6. The CDR3 is made up of 18 amino acids. Germline lookup yields CDR1 SGHTA and CDR2 FQGNSA. CDR3 in DNA: TGTGCCAGCAGCTCCGGACTAGCGGGAGCCGGCTCCTACAATGAGCAGTTCTTC. Translating it yields CASSSGLAGAGSYNEQFF.

This chain joins TRBV19 and TRBJ2-1; 8 bases line up with TRBD2. CDR3 size: 17 residues. The trim removed 1 base at V and 4 bases at J, leaving 9 bases unmatched. CDR1 and CDR2 from the germline V gene are LNHDA and SQIVND (reference sequence). In nucleotides, the CDR3 is TGTGCCAGTAGTATAGTTGCGGCTAGCGGGTATTACAATGAGCAGTTCTTC. Translation: CASSIVAASGYYNEQFF.

The chain combines TRBV20-1 with TRBJ1-2; D gene uncertain. Germline V gene lookup returns CDR1 DFQATT and CDR2 SNEGSKA (reference sequence). The CDR3 spans 10 residues. V was trimmed by 2 bases and J by 5 bases, leaving 3 bases between them. The CDR3 here is CSARQYGYTF. The CDR3 nucleotides are TGCAGTGCTAGACAGTATGGCTACACCTTC.

The rearrangement links TRBV9 to TRBJ1-2, with a weak D call TRBD1 (6 bases). Trimming took 4 bases from V and 5 from J, leaving 12 bases between them. Germline loops: CDR1 SGDLS, CDR2 YYNGEE. The CDR3 is made up of 13 amino acids. The CDR3 DNA sequence: TGTGCCAGCAGCCTCGAACAGGGTTATGGCTACACCTTC. It is translated as CASSLEQGYGYTF.

The rearrangement uses TRBV19 and TRBJ2-3; 11 bases align to TRBD2. Germline lookup yields CDR1 LNHDA and CDR2 SQIVND (reference sequence). Trimming cost V 6 bases and J 4 bases; bases outside gene matches: 9. The CDR3 totals 16 residues. In DNA, the CDR3 is TGTGCCAGTAGGAGCCTACTAGCGGGGGAATCAGATACGCAGTATTTT. Amino acid sequence: CASRSLLAGESDTQYF.

The gene calls are TRBV30 and TRBJ1-2; a possible D gene is TRBD1 (5 bases). This CDR3 is 17 amino acids long. Trimming took 6 bases from V and 6 from J, leaving 29 bases between them. The germline gives CDR1 GTSNPN, CDR2 SVGIG (reference sequence). In nucleotides, the CDR3 is TGTGCCTGCCCTTCCCGGGACCGCTATCCCGGGGAGAATGGCTACACCTTC. Its translation is CACPSRDRYPGENGYTF.

This chain uses TRBV6-5 with TRBJ2-5; D possibly corresponds to TRBD2 (5 bases). This CDR3 comprises 13 residues. CDR1 MNHEY and CDR2 SVGAGI come from the germline V gene. Trimming cost V 5 bases and J 7 bases, with 14 bases left between them. CDR3 amino acids: CASSTPRDTTQYF. The CDR3 nucleotides read TGTGCCAGCAGTACCCCACGGGATACGACCCAGTACTTC.

For the CDR3, the DNA is TGCAGCGTTGGCCCCACAGGGACGACTAATGAAAAACTGTTTTTT. This codes for CSVGPTGTTNEKLFF. The V gene is TRBV29-1, the J gene TRBJ1-4; possible D gene TRBD1, 6 bases. The V gene lost 4 bases and the J gene lost 2 bases, with 14 bases spanning the gap. CDR3 length equals 15 residues. Germline V gene data show CDR1 as SQVTM and CDR2 as ANQGSEA.

The V call is TRBV5-1, the J call TRBJ2-1, with 9 nucleotides matching TRBD2. V dropped 0 bases and J dropped 0; count of bases not matched to a gene: 4. The CDR3 is 17 amino acids. CDR1 is SGHRS and CDR2 is YFSETQ in the germline V gene. The CDR3 DNA is TGCGCCAGCAGCTTGGGACGGCGGGGGGGCTCCTACAATGAGCAGTTCTTC. Translation: CASSLGRRGGSYNEQFF.

The chain employs TRBV7-3 and TRBJ2-1, with a possible D match to TRBD1 (5 bases). V gave up 3 bases and J gave up 9 bases, with 15 bases separating them. Germline assignment: CDR1 SGHTA and CDR2 FQGTGA. The CDR3 has 14 amino acids. CDR3 coding DNA: TGTGCCAGCAGCTTCGAGGCAAGGGGCAGTGAGCAGTTCTTC. Its translation is CASSFEARGSEQFF.

The rearrangement joins TRBV28 to TRBJ1-1, with 7 nucleotides matching TRBD1. The CDR3 runs 15 residues. Germline V CDR1 and CDR2: MDHEN, SYDVKM. After removal of 7 bases from V and 4 bases from J, the junction contained 12 bases not matched to a gene. The CDR3 bases are TGTGCCAGCATTCGGAGCGGAGGGGGCGGCACTGAAGCTTTCTTT. Protein: CASIRSGGGGTEAFF.

DNA of the CDR3: TGTGCCAGCCTCCGACAATTCACAGATACGCAGTATTTT. It encodes CASLRQFTDTQYF. The V gene is TRBV6-6, the J gene TRBJ2-3; D gene ambiguous. The V gene lost 8 bases and the J gene lost 2 bases, with 11 bases spanning the gap. CDR3 length: 13 amino acids. Germline V gene sequence: CDR1 MNHNY, CDR2 SVGAGI (reference sequence).

The chain couples TRBV5-5 to TRBJ1-1, with a possible D match to TRBD1 (5 bases). The V end was cut by 1 base, the J end by 6 bases, with 10 bases between. Per the germline V gene, CDR1 is SGHKS and CDR2 is YYEKEE (reference sequence). There are 13 residues in the CDR3. In nucleotides, the CDR3 is TGTGCCAGCAGCTTGAGGGGATTCGCTGAAGCTTTCTTT. This gives the protein CASSLRGFAEAFF.

The V call is TRBV5-1, the J call TRBJ2-5, with 7 bases lining up with TRBD2. The CDR3 has 15 residues. CDR1 is SGHRS and CDR2 is YFSETQ in the germline V gene. V lost 0 bases to trimming and J lost 2 bases; unmatched junction nucleotides: 4. CDR3 region: CASSLDGGRQETQYF. The CDR3 coding sequence is TGCGCCAGCAGCTTGGACGGGGGGAGGCAAGAGACCCAGTACTTC.

This chain joins TRBV7-9 and TRBJ2-3; D may be TRBD2 (5 bases). Germline V gene data show CDR1 as SEHNR and CDR2 as FQNEAQ (reference sequence). This CDR3 spans 16 amino acids. V was cut by 2 bases and J by 4 bases, with 16 bases left in between. The CDR3 protein is CASSLMVSVGSDTQYF. In DNA, the CDR3 is TGTGCCAGCAGCTTAATGGTTAGCGTGGGGTCAGATACGCAGTATTTT.

The rearrangement links TRBV5-8 to TRBJ1-5; unclear D gene. The CDR3 spans 15 residues. The germline V and J ends were trimmed by 6 bases and 2 bases, with 15 bases remaining between them. The germline CDR1 and CDR2 sequences are SGHTS and YDEGEE. The CDR3 region has the DNA TGTGCCAGCACCCTACCTATTGTAGGCAATCAGCCCCAGCATTTT. Protein product: CASTLPIVGNQPQHF.

The J gene is TRBJ2-3, the V gene TRBV14; tentative D call: TRBD2 (6 bases). The CDR3 spans 15 residues. V was pared by 1 base and J by 2 bases, with 10 bases between. CDR1 and CDR2 (germline): SGHDN, FVKESK. The CDR3 region is CASSQVGGTTDTQYF. In DNA, the CDR3 is TGTGCCAGCAGCCAAGTTGGGGGGACCACAGATACGCAGTATTTT. The full variable domain, in which reference TRBV14 and TRBJ2-3 provide the parts outside the CDR3, is EAGVTQFPSHSVIEKGQTVTLRCDPISGHDNLYWYRRVMGKEIKFLLHFVKESKQDESGMPNNRFLAERTGGTYSTLKVQPAELEDSGVYFCASSQVGGTTDTQYFGPGTRLTVL.

V usage is TRBV11-3 and J usage is TRBJ2-1, with a weak D call TRBD2 (6 bases). V was clipped by 0 bases and J by 4 bases, with 13 bases between them. The germline CDR1 and CDR2 sequences are SGHNT and YENEEA. This CDR3 region has 16 residues. The CDR3 coding sequence is TGTGCCAGCAGCTTAGAAGGCGGGGCGACTTACAATGAGCAGTTCTTC. Translated, it gives CASSLEGGATYNEQFF.

The chain joins TRBV15 to TRBJ1-1; D uncertain. The CDR3 has 13 residues. The germline gives CDR1 LNHNV, CDR2 YYDKDF (reference sequence). V was cut by 0 bases and J by 11 bases, with 13 bases left in between. In DNA, the CDR3 is TGTGCCACCAGCAGAGATTGGGCCCCAGGTGCTTTCTTT. Protein product: CATSRDWAPGAFF.